This T cell receptor beta chain was sequenced in a study of blood T cell repertoires in COVID-19. A few counts support this clone. At the DNA level, this CDR3 is encoded by other sequences in the same sample as well. Authors' analysis steps: Quantification of nucleated cells was approximated via reference gene primer amplification. The table came from immunoSEQ multiplex PCR; TCRdb's copy has only in-frame clones and leaves some out. For V, J and clone size, that table is used; D and trimming come from the DNA. The sample lists around 64,000 clones, about nine tenths seen once, with approximately 8.1% in the top ten. The sample consisted of peripheral blood. This clonotype was obtained from a human donor in a cohort sampled during active COVID-19.

This CDR3 reads CASSVGGSSDTQYF. DNA of the CDR3: TGTGCCAGCAGCGTAGGAGGTAGCTCAGATACGCAGTATTTT. This rearrangement joins TRBV9 to TRBJ2-3; D unclear. Trimming shortened V by 0 bases and J by 4 bases, and 9 bases separated the two germline ends. Per the germline V gene, CDR1 is SGDLS and CDR2 is YYNGEE. CDR3 length equals 14 residues.